This T cell receptor beta chain came from a study of CD8 T cells in ankylosing spondylitis. Study results and limitations: The clones that were linked to disease were reported to be significantly enriched in matched synovial fluid samples from ankylosing spondylitis patients. Characteristic, it appeared, of ankylosing spondylitis blood was a TCR beta motif of eight highly homologous variants.

The germline V gene has CDR1 SGHTA and CDR2 FQGNSA. V lost 3 bases and J lost 5, with 11 bases in between. This CDR3 comprises 14 residues. This clonotype was recorded many times. Its antigen is undetermined. The authors made TCR beta libraries by quantitative 5'-RACE with molecular barcodes. TCRdb itself ran the 5' RACE reads through MiXCR, one entry per CDR3 protein. Of roughly 150,000 distinct CDR3 sequences in the sample, 6% to 8% were seen once. The source is a female donor with ankylosing spondylitis or in good health (not recorded which). V and J are TRBV7-2 and TRBJ1-5, with a weak D call TRBD1 (5 bases). Sequences were obtained from blood, either unsorted or a sorted T cell fraction (not recorded which). CDR3 region: CASSLGGWDQPQHF. The CDR3 DNA reads as TGTGCCAGCAGCTTGGGGGGGTGGGATCAGCCCCAGCATTTT. The entire variable domain, with the rest obtained from reference TRBV7-2 and TRBJ1-5, is as follows: GAGVSQSPSNKVTEKGKDVELRCDPISGHTALYWYRQSLGQGLEFLIYFQGNSAPDKSGLPSDRFSAERTGGSVSTLTIQRTQQEDSAVYLCASSLGGWDQPQHFGDGTRLSIL.